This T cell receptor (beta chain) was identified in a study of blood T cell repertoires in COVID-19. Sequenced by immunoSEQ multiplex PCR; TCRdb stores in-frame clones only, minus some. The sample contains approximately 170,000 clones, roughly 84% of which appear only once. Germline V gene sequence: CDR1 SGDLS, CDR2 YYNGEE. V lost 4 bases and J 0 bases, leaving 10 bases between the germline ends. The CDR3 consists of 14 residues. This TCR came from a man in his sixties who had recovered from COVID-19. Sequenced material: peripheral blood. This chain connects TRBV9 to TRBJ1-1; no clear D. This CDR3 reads CASSPQTLNTEAFF. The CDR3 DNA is TGTGCCAGCAGCCCTCAGACTCTGAACACTGAAGCTTTCTTT.